This entry features one TCR beta chain sequence. Its antigen remains unknown. TCRdb itself ran the 5' RACE reads through MiXCR, one entry per CDR3 protein. The sample holds around 320,000 distinct CDR3 sequences, less than 9.5% seen once. These data originate in a study of T cells after yellow fever vaccination. Trimming left V 0 bases short and J 5 bases short, with 9 bases between. The CDR3 has 13 residues. Germline CDR1 SGHDT, CDR2 YYEEEE. General observations from the study: Abundant contaminating clonotypes from the bulk population could appear in FACS-sorted repertoires.

Sequencing was performed on CD4+ T cells sorted from PBMCs, taken 5 days after the yellow fever booster vaccination. This receptor was identified in a man between 18 and 35 years old who received the YFV17D yellow fever vaccine. This chain uses TRBV5-6 with TRBJ2-7; D remains unclear. The CDR3 DNA reads TGTGCCAGCAGCTTGGTTTCCTCGAACGAGCAGTACTTC. Its translation is CASSLVSSNEQYF.